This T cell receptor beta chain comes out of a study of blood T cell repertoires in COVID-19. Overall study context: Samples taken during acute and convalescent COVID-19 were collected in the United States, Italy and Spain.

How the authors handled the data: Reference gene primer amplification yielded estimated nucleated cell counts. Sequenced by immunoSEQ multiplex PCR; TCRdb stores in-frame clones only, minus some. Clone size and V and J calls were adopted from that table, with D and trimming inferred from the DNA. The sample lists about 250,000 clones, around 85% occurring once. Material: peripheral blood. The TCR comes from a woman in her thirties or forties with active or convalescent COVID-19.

CDR3 DNA: TGTGCCAGCAGCTTAGGACAGGCTGATAATGAAAAACTGTTTTTT. Translated: CASSLGQADNEKLFF. The rearrangement uses TRBV7-2 and TRBJ1-4, with D possibly TRBD1 on 6 matching bases. Germline V gene sequence: CDR1 SGHTA, CDR2 FQGNSA. The germline V and J ends were trimmed by 1 base and 4 bases, with 10 bases remaining between them. The CDR3 has 15 amino acids.